Listed here are 23 T cell receptor beta chains from one sample, sequenced in a study of PD-1 and CTLA-4 blockade in melanoma. Method: immunoSEQ multiplex PCR; TCRdb's copy keeps in-frame clones and lacks some. This sample has nearly 30,000 clones, with approximately 91% found just once. This specimen consisted of CD8+ T cells from peripheral blood, obtained before anti-PD-1 treatment. These receptors came from a human donor with melanoma.

The chain has TRBV5-6 and TRBJ2-5; 8 bases are a match to TRBD1. Germline V CDR1 and CDR2: SGHDT, YYEEEE. V gave up 2 bases and J gave up 4 bases; unmatched junction bases: 4. This CDR3 contains 14 residues. CDR3 region: CASSFRQGLETQYF. CDR3 sequence (DNA): TGTGCCAGCAGCTTCCGACAGGGGCTAGAGACCCAGTACTTC.

This chain uses TRBV5-6 with TRBJ2-2; D gene unclear. V was cut by 4 bases and J by 0 bases, with 10 bases left in between. CDR1 SGHDT and CDR2 YYEEEE come from the germline V gene. The CDR3 has 15 residues. In DNA form, the CDR3 reads TGTGCCAGCAGCCACCTATCCGCGAACACCGGGGAGCTGTTTTTT. Translation: CASSHLSANTGELFF.

This chain uses TRBV7-9 with TRBJ2-3; TRBD2 might be the D (7 bases). This CDR3 comprises 16 residues. The V gene lost 10 bases and the J gene lost 0 bases, with 20 bases spanning the gap. CDR1 is SEHNR, CDR2 FQNEAQ, per germline (reference sequence). CDR3 DNA sequence: TGTGCCAACCCCCCGGGCGGGGGCCTTAGCACAGATACGCAGTATTTT. It encodes CANPPGGGLSTDTQYF.

The chain recombines TRBV11-3 with TRBJ1-1; no firm D call. The CDR3 totals 10 residues. Trimming stripped 8 bases from V and 5 bases from J, with 6 bases between. Germline CDR1 SGHNT, CDR2 YENEEA. CDR3 nucleotides: TGTGCCAGCCGGCGGACTGAAGCTTTCTTT. Protein: CASRRTEAFF.

This clone has a single count. V usage is TRBV27 and J usage is TRBJ2-2; no firm D call. V was pared by 9 bases and J by 4 bases, with 3 bases between. Germline values: CDR1 MNHEY, CDR2 SMNVEV (reference sequence). CDR3 size: 10 residues. CDR3 coding DNA: TGTGCCAGGGGCACCGGGGAGCTGTTTTTT. Its protein is CARGTGELFF.

The chain has TRBV13 and TRBJ2-7; D ambiguous. The CDR3 sequence is 9 residues long. Trimming left V 8 bases short and J 6 bases short, with 5 bases between. The germline V gene has CDR1 PRHDT and CDR2 FYEKMQ (reference sequence). The CDR3, as DNA: TGTGCCAGCGGGTTCGAGCAGTACTTC. Its translation is CASGFEQYF.

The chain carries TRBV9 and TRBJ1-1; perhaps TRBD1 as D (6 bases). Germline values: CDR1 SGDLS, CDR2 YYNGEE. This CDR3 contains 13 residues. The germline V and J ends were trimmed by 7 bases and 5 bases, with 15 bases remaining between them. CDR3 nucleotide sequence: TGTGCCAGCCGAGAAAGGGGGATGACTGAAGCTTTCTTT. Protein product: CASRERGMTEAFF.

This sequence joins TRBV28 and TRBJ2-1; TRBD2 aligns across 8 bases. The V gene's germline CDR1 is MDHEN and CDR2 SYDVKM. The CDR3 is 16 residues long. V lost 5 bases and J lost 6; bases outside the gene matches: 12. CDR3 region: CASSSFMGTRGNEQFF. In DNA, the CDR3 is TGTGCCAGCAGTAGTTTTATGGGGACTAGAGGCAATGAGCAGTTCTTC.

Here the CDR3 reads CAWSSDGTEAFF. Here the CDR3 DNA reads TGTGCCTGGAGTAGCGACGGGACTGAAGCTTTCTTT. The rearrangement joins TRBV30 to TRBJ1-1; D uncertain. Per germline, CDR1 GTSNPN and CDR2 SVGIG (reference sequence). This CDR3 spans 12 amino acids. The V gene lost 2 bases and the J gene lost 5 bases, with 9 bases spanning the gap.

The rearrangement joins TRBV21-1 to TRBJ2-5; the table's D call of TRBD2 was not tested on the DNA. TRBV21-1 is listed as a pseudogene. The CDR3 runs to 14 residues. CDR3 in amino acids: CASSKLRGQETQYF. CDR3 nucleotides: TGTGCCAGCAGCAAATTACGGGGACAAGAGACCCAGTACTTC.

This chain connects TRBV2 to TRBJ2-2; D uncertain. In germline, CDR1 is SNHLY, CDR2 FYNNEI. Trimming removed 7 bases from V and 3 bases from J, with 12 bases in between. The CDR3 has 14 amino acids. The CDR3 loop is CASNEVDHTGELFF. In DNA form, the CDR3 reads TGTGCCAGCAACGAGGTTGATCACACCGGGGAGCTGTTTTTT.

V is TRBV7-6 and J is TRBJ1-2; possible D gene TRBD1, 5 bases. From germline, CDR1 is SGHVS and CDR2 FNYEAQ. Trimming stripped 1 base from V and 7 bases from J, with 28 bases between. This CDR3 is 19 amino acids long. CDR3 amino acids: CASSLGTGGSQVDAGGYTF. CDR3 bases: TGTGCCAGCAGCTTAGGCACAGGTGGATCTCAAGTGGACGCTGGTGGCTACACCTTC.

V gene TRBV28 combines with J gene TRBJ2-2, with D tentatively TRBD1 or TRBD2 (5 bases each). The CDR3 has 17 amino acids. In germline, CDR1 is MDHEN, CDR2 SYDVKM. With 3 bases removed from V and 0 bases from J, the gap between germline ends came to 14 bases. CDR3 DNA: TGTGCCAGCAGTTTCCCCGATGGGGGTCCGAACACCGGGGAGCTGTTTTTT. Encoded protein: CASSFPDGGPNTGELFF. The complete variable domain, with remaining parts taken from reference TRBV28 and TRBJ2-2, reads DVKVTQSSRYLVKRTGEKVFLECVQDMDHENMFWYRQDPGLGLRLIYFSYDVKMKEKGDIPEGYSVSREKKERFSLILESASTNQTSMYLCASSFPDGGPNTGELFFGEGSRLTVL.

This chain links TRBV19 with TRBJ2-3; D tentatively fits TRBD1 or TRBD2 (5 bases each). Germline V CDR1 and CDR2: LNHDA, SQIVND (reference sequence). This CDR3 comprises 11 residues. The germline V and J ends were trimmed by 7 bases and 5 bases, with 7 bases remaining between them. As DNA, the CDR3 is TGTGCCAGTAAGGGGAGAGATACGCAGTATTTT. Its protein is CASKGRDTQYF.

The rearrangement joins TRBV11-2 to TRBJ1-2, with TRBD1 matching 7 bases. V lost 3 bases, J lost 3 bases, and 4 bases stayed unmatched. The germline V gene encodes CDR1 SGHAT and CDR2 FQNNGV. There are 14 residues in the CDR3. In nucleotides, the CDR3 is TGTGCCAGCAGCTTCACCGGGACAGACTATGGCTACACCTTC. Amino acids: CASSFTGTDYGYTF.

The V gene is TRBV15, the J gene TRBJ2-5; D ambiguous. Looked up from germline, CDR1 is LNHNV and CDR2 is YYDKDF (reference sequence). The CDR3 extends over 16 amino acids. V was trimmed by 0 bases and J by 5 bases, leaving 16 bases between them. The CDR3 reads CATSRDGRVSEETQYF. CDR3 in DNA: TGTGCCACCAGCAGAGATGGCCGGGTCAGCGAGGAGACCCAGTACTTC.

This chain joins TRBV29-1 and TRBJ1-1; tentatively, D is TRBD1 (6 bases). Looked up from germline, CDR1 is SQVTM and CDR2 is ANQGSEA. The CDR3 is 14 amino acids. Deletions cut 0 bases from V and 5 bases from J, with 13 bases between. CDR3 DNA sequence: TGCAGCGTTGAAGAGGCGGGGGCGAGGACTGAAGCTTTCTTT. Its protein is CSVEEAGARTEAFF.

This sequence joins TRBV30 and TRBJ2-3, with D possibly TRBD2 on 6 matching bases. The V and J ends lost 3 bases and 1 base respectively, with 11 bases between them. CDR3 length: 14 residues. Germline loops: CDR1 GTSNPN, CDR2 SVGIG (reference sequence). The chain's CDR3 is CAWRGAGGTDTQYF. The CDR3 DNA reads as TGTGCCTGGAGAGGAGCGGGCGGCACAGATACGCAGTATTTT.

The chain links TRBV10-2 to TRBJ2-7; 7 nucleotides line up with TRBD1. V shed 4 bases and J 2 bases; nucleotides not matched to a gene: 5. The CDR3 has 14 amino acids. The germline V gene has CDR1 WSHSY and CDR2 SAAADI. This chain's CDR3 is CASSGRDSTYEQYF. CDR3 coding DNA: TGCGCCAGCAGTGGCCGGGACAGTACCTACGAGCAGTACTTC.

V usage is TRBV29-1 and J usage is TRBJ2-7; perhaps TRBD2 as D (5 bases). V was trimmed by 0 bases and J by 3 bases, leaving 12 bases between them. In germline, CDR1 is SQVTM, CDR2 ANQGSEA. The CDR3 extends over 14 amino acids. The CDR3 loop reads CSVEDQSGGYEQYF. DNA of the CDR3: TGCAGCGTTGAAGATCAGAGTGGAGGCTACGAGCAGTACTTC.

The V gene is TRBV29-1, the J gene TRBJ2-2, with 7 bases fitting TRBD1. The V segment lost 5 bases and the J segment 4 bases; nucleotides outside the gene matches: 7. This CDR3 contains 14 residues. Germline loops: CDR1 SQVTM, CDR2 ANQGSEA. For the CDR3, the DNA is TGCAGCGTTACCGGGACAGATATCACCGGGGAGCTGTTTTTT. Residues: CSVTGTDITGELFF.

This chain uses TRBV19 with TRBJ2-1, with D possibly being TRBD1 (5 bases). Germline V gives CDR1 LNHDA, CDR2 SQIVND (reference sequence). V was clipped by 3 bases and J by 6 bases, with 9 bases between them. CDR3 length: 13 amino acids. CDR3 sequence reads: CASSMGLSNEQFF. In DNA form, the CDR3 reads TGTGCCAGTAGTATGGGGCTTAGCAATGAGCAGTTCTTC.

This clone came up once. The chain has TRBV2 and TRBJ1-1, with 7 bases fitting TRBD1. Germline V gives CDR1 SNHLY, CDR2 FYNNEI. The CDR3 spans 16 residues. V lost 6 bases, J lost 3 bases, and 13 bases stayed unmatched. The CDR3 reads CASSTPGTAVHTEAFF. The CDR3, as DNA: TGTGCCAGCAGCACCCCGGGGACAGCAGTGCACACTGAAGCTTTCTTT.